A selection of T cell receptor beta chains follows, all from one sample in a study of blood T cells in healthy people across ages. Each CDR3 protein gets one entry after TCRdb re-called the 5' RACE reads with MiXCR. The sample shows about 400,000 distinct CDR3 sequences, roughly half of them seen only once. The material sequenced was blood. These receptors originate from a man in his 60s in good health. Both conserved end residues are part of each CDR3. Fields, in order: CDR3 DNA, CDR3 protein, J gene, D gene, clone size, V gene. D genes are given only for firm matches. Clone size is given for some rows only: seen once, a few or many times, or a class if the clone is expanded.

TGTGCCAGCAGTGACTCGTCGCGGACAAAAGGGGGCTACACCTTC CASSDSSRTKGGYTF TRBJ1-2 . few TRBV6-4
TGTGCCAGCAGCTTAGCGACAGGGTTTGGGGGTGAAGCTTTCTTT CASSLATGFGGEAFF TRBJ1-1 TRBD1 once TRBV7-9
TGTGCCAGCGGGAGTGGGGCTAGCGGGTTTCGGACAGATACGCAGTATTTT CASGSGASGFRTDTQYF TRBJ2-3 TRBD2 many TRBV9
TGTGCCAGCAGTACGCAGGGGGGCACAGATACGCAGTATTTT CASSTQGGTDTQYF TRBJ2-3 TRBD1 . TRBV2
TGTGCCAGCAGGCAGGGGGCTGGTTGGTACAATGAGCAGTTCTTC CASRQGAGWYNEQFF TRBJ2-1 TRBD1 . TRBV6-6
TGTGCCAGCAGCCTACTCGGACTAGCGGGAGACCCCTACGAGCAGTACTTC CASSLLGLAGDPYEQYF TRBJ2-7 TRBD2 . TRBV3-1
TGCAGTGCTAGAGAGTCTAGCGGGGCCCGCTCCTACAATGAGCAGTACTTC CSARESSGARSYNEQYF TRBJ2-7 TRBD2 . TRBV20-1
TGTGCCAGTCAGCCGGCTTTAGCCAAAAACATTCAGTACTTC CASQPALAKNIQYF TRBJ2-4 . once TRBV19
TGTGCCAGCAGCCATGCGGGACTAGCTTATTTTACCGACAATGAGCAGTTCTTC CASSHAGLAYFTDNEQFF TRBJ2-1 TRBD2 many TRBV14
TGCAGTGCCCAACTAGCGGGGTCCAACGAGCAGTACTTC CSAQLAGSNEQYF TRBJ2-7 TRBD2 . TRBV20-1
TGCGCCAGCAGCTTGCAGAACACCGGGGAGCTGTTTTTT CASSLQNTGELFF TRBJ2-2 . . TRBV5-1
TGTGCCAGCAGTCGGGCGTGGGAGAACACAGATACGCAGTATTTT CASSRAWENTDTQYF TRBJ2-3 . . TRBV28
TGTGCCAGCAGTTACTTGGGGACCTACGAGCAGTACTTC CASSYLGTYEQYF TRBJ2-7 . . TRBV6-2/TRBV6-3
TGCAGTGCTAGAGAATTTCGGGGTAATGGCTACACCTTC CSAREFRGNGYTF TRBJ1-2 . . TRBV20-1
TGTGCCAGCAGCTTGGATGACCGGGAGGTTTATGGGGCCAACGTCCTGACTTTC CASSLDDREVYGANVLTF TRBJ2-6 TRBD2 few TRBV5-8
TGTGCCAGCAGCGAAACAGGGTTTGGTCAGCCCCAGCATTTT CASSETGFGQPQHF TRBJ1-5 . . TRBV6-5
TGTGCCAGCAGACGGGACAGAACCTTTCAAGAGCAGTACTTC CASRRDRTFQEQYF TRBJ2-7 TRBD1 few TRBV12-3/TRBV12-4
TGCAGTGCTAGGCCGACTAGTTGGGGCCCAGATACGCAGTATTTT CSARPTSWGPDTQYF TRBJ2-3 . . TRBV20-1
TGCAGTGCTAGAGTAGGGCCAAAGGTCGAGGACTATGGCTACACCTTC CSARVGPKVEDYGYTF TRBJ1-2 . . TRBV20-1
TGTGCCAGCAGCTTAGGTGGCAGGAACACTGAAGCTTTCTTT CASSLGGRNTEAFF TRBJ1-1 . . TRBV7-8
TGTGCCAGCAGCGCCCAGGGTTACCGTACGTTCTTC CASSAQGYRTFF TRBJ2-1 . many TRBV11-2
TGTGCCAGCAGCCAAGGAGTGTCTGGCTACACCTTC CASSQGVSGYTF TRBJ1-2 . . TRBV3-1
TGTGCCGCACGCAGGGGAGAGAACGAGCAGTACTTC CAARRGENEQYF TRBJ2-7 . once TRBV10-3
TGTGCCTGGGCCTATGACAGTACTAATGAAAAACTGTTTTTT CAWAYDSTNEKLFF TRBJ1-4 . . TRBV30
TGTGCCAGCAGCAAACCTCCCGGGTCTCCTCGCACAGATACGCAGTATTTT CASSKPPGSPRTDTQYF TRBJ2-3 . . TRBV7-9
TGCAGCGGACAGGGGGCCGGAACTGAAGCTTTCTTT CSGQGAGTEAFF TRBJ1-1 TRBD1 many TRBV29-1
TGTGCCATCAGTGACCCGGGACTAGCGGGAGGCCTCTCCTACGAGCAGTACTTC CAISDPGLAGGLSYEQYF TRBJ2-7 TRBD2 . TRBV10-3
TGTGCCAGCAGCGCTAGCGGTAGCTCCTACGAGCAGTACTTC CASSASGSSYEQYF TRBJ2-7 TRBD2 many TRBV6-1
TGTGCCAGCAGCTTACAGCCGTATAGCAATCAGCCCCAGCATTTT CASSLQPYSNQPQHF TRBJ1-5 . . TRBV7-2
TGTGCCTGCAGTTACCGTACTAGCGCGGGGGAGACCCAGTACTTC CACSYRTSAGETQYF TRBJ2-5 TRBD2 . TRBV6-5
TGTGCCAGCAGCTATAGCGGGAGGGGAGGGAATGAGCAGTACTTC CASSYSGRGGNEQYF TRBJ2-5 TRBD2 . TRBV7-6
TGTGCCTGGAGTCAAGAGACCCAGTACTTC CAWSQETQYF TRBJ2-5 . . TRBV30
TGTGCCAGCAGCCCGCGGGGGGGCTCACCTAATGAGCAGTTCTTC CASSPRGGSPNEQFF TRBJ2-1 TRBD2 few TRBV5-6
TGTGCCAGCAGTCCGGGACAGGTCGACAATGAGCAGTTCTTC CASSPGQVDNEQFF TRBJ2-1 TRBD1 . TRBV2
TGCAGTGCCCACATTAAAGGGAAGGTTGGGGAGACCCAGTACTTC CSAHIKGKVGETQYF TRBJ2-5 . few TRBV20-1
TGTGCCGGCAGTCCCACAGGGGGTCTGTATTCACCCCTCCACTTT CAGSPTGGLYSPLHF TRBJ1-6 TRBD1 . TRBV25-1
TGTGCCAGCAGCTTGAAGAGACAGAGCACAGATACGCAGTATTTT CASSLKRQSTDTQYF TRBJ2-3 . few TRBV7-2
TGTGCCAGCAGTTACACAGGTCTCGGGAATCAGCCCCAGCATTTT CASSYTGLGNQPQHF TRBJ1-5 . once TRBV27
TGCAGCGTTGCCCTATCCGCTTCAGGGAAAACCTACGAGCAGTACTTC CSVALSASGKTYEQYF TRBJ2-7 . few TRBV29-1
TGTGCCAGCAGCCCGGGGGGCTATGAGCAGTTCTTC CASSPGGYEQFF TRBJ2-1 . many TRBV11-1